This record covers a single T cell receptor beta chain. Its target is unknown. The data were obtained in a study of cytotoxic CD8 clonotypes in ibrutinib-treated CLL. On the study more broadly: Enrolment comprised eleven to twelve relapsed/refractory and about 14 treatment-naive patients; 17 were IGHV unmutated. Overall study results and limits: Progressing and sustained-remission patients had different sampling times.

The CDR3 sequence is 15 residues long. CDR1 MNHNY and CDR2 SVGAGI come from the germline V gene (reference sequence). Trimming took 6 bases from V and 5 from J, leaving 19 bases between them. Only in-frame clones appear in the TCRdb table, and some are missing; sequencing was by immunoSEQ multiplex PCR. The sample has roughly 220,000 clones; roughly three quarters are singletons. The specimen was PBMCs, collected after 12 months of ibrutinib treatment. The receptor comes from a human donor with chronic lymphocytic leukemia. The rearrangement joins TRBV6-6 to TRBJ2-5, with D perhaps matching TRBD1 (5 bases). CDR3 bases: TGTGCCAGCAGACCCGTGACAGAGCCCCAGGAGACCCAGTACTTC. Translated: CASRPVTEPQETQYF.